Shown below are 20 T cell receptor beta chains from a single sample sequenced in a study of tumor-infiltrating lymphocytes in primary liver carcinoma. They got blood RNA out of unsorted whole blood and also pulled out germline DNA. Starting material of around 460 ng total RNA yielded TCR beta cDNA via a constant-region primer. Sequencing libraries for TCR beta derived from three nested multiplex PCR rounds that used slightly modified ARM-PCR. For around 11 cycles apiece, the opening two PCR rounds ran with TRBV1-TRBV30 forward primers and a C-beta reverse primer. TCRdb re-derived calls from the multiplex PCR reads in MiXCR, one entry per CDR3 protein. Found here are 310,000 or so distinct CDR3 sequences, around 50% of them singletons; the top ten hold 15% to 20%. The sample consisted of peripheral blood. The receptors originated from a woman in her thirties with primary liver carcinoma and hepatitis B virus infection.

Concerning this clonotype itself: A read error may be the cause here, since a much bigger clone is one base away. J is TRBJ2-3 and V is TRBV12-3 or TRBV12-4; no firm D call. The CDR3 runs to 14 residues. The ends were cut back, 7 bases at V and 2 bases at J, with 13 bases in the middle. In DNA form, the CDR3 reads TGTGCCAGCAACCAATTTGGAGACACAGATACGCAGTATTTT. Translated: CASNQFGDTDTQYF.

The chain employs TRBV5-1 and TRBJ1-2; 9 nucleotides agree with TRBD1. The J segment lost 7 bases and the V segment lost 1 base, leaving 2 bases of the junction unmatched. This CDR3 is built from 13 residues. The germline gives CDR1 SGHRS, CDR2 YFSETQ. The CDR3 protein is CASSLTGGAGYTF. In nucleotides, the CDR3 is TGCGCCAGCAGCTTGACAGGGGGCGCTGGCTACACCTTC.

Worth noting for this clonotype: This may be a read error: a much more frequent sequence differs by one nucleotide. The V call is TRBV11-3, the J call TRBJ2-1, with D unresolved. Germline V gives CDR1 SGHNT, CDR2 YENEEA. The CDR3 extends over 14 amino acids. CDR3 in DNA: TGTGCCAGCAGCTTAGGCGTCTCGAACAATGGGCAGTTCTTC. The encoded protein is CASSLGVSNNGQFF.

Concerning this clonotype itself: A read error may be the cause here, since a much bigger clone is one base away. V and J are TRBV11-2 and TRBJ2-7, with D unresolved. Germline values: CDR1 SGHAT, CDR2 FQNNGV. The CDR3 extends over 14 amino acids. The CDR3 sequence is CASSPDLPSYVQYF. The CDR3 nucleotides are TGTGCCAGCAGCCCTGACTTGCCCTCCTACGTGCAGTACTTC. The variable domain in full, with the rest retrieved from reference TRBV11-2 and TRBJ2-7, is EAGVAQSPRYKIIEKRQSVAFWCNPISGHATLYWYQQILGQGPKLLIQFQNNGVVDDSQLPKDRFSAERLKGVDSTLKIQPAKLEDSAVYLCASSPDLPSYVQYFGPGTRLTVT.

This chain links TRBV7-9 with TRBJ1-6; 9 bases line up with TRBD1. CDR3 length: 16 amino acids. Germline CDR1 SEHNR, CDR2 FQNEAQ (reference sequence). After removal of 5 bases from V and 6 bases from J, the junction contained 8 bases not matched to a gene. CDR3 nucleotide sequence: TGTGCCAGCAGCCATACCACAGGGGGCGGTAATTCACCCCTCCACTTT. Protein: CASSHTTGGGNSPLHF.

This clonotype came up once. It may be a read error: a sequence one base away is much more abundant. The V call is TRBV4-3, the J call TRBJ2-2; D remains ambiguous. This CDR3 has 14 amino acids. Germline V gene data show CDR1 as LGHNA and CDR2 as YSLEER. The CDR3 bases are TGCGCCAGCAACCAATTACCTTGGGCCGGGGAGCTGTTTTTT. Encoded protein: CASNQLPWAGELFF.

In regard to this clonotype: Since a much larger clone is just one base distant, this may be a read error. V gene TRBV29-1 combines with J gene TRBJ2-7; D ambiguous. Between the trimmed V and J ends, which lost 6 bases and 1 base, there was a span of 10 bases. The CDR3 consists of 12 residues. Looked up from germline, CDR1 is SQVTM and CDR2 is ANQGSEA. CDR3 sequence: CSVGGDSYEQYF. Here the CDR3 DNA reads TGCAGCGTGGGTGGGGATTCCTACGAGCAGTACTTC.

The chain links TRBV13 to TRBJ1-1; no firm D call. The CDR3 is 12 amino acids. The V end was cut by 5 bases, the J end by 5 bases, with 9 bases between. Germline V gives CDR1 PRHDT, CDR2 FYEKMQ (reference sequence). The CDR3: CASSTGFTEAFF. The DNA of the CDR3 is TGTGCCAGCAGCACGGGGTTTACTGAAGCTTTCTTT.

V gene TRBV4-3 combines with J gene TRBJ2-7; 7 bases line up with TRBD2. CDR1 and CDR2 (germline): LGHNA, YSLEER. The CDR3 has 18 amino acids. With 1 base clipped from V and 4 bases from J, the junction kept 16 bases outside the gene matches. The CDR3 loop is CASSQAMTGGHIRYEQYF. CDR3 DNA: TGCGCCAGCAGCCAAGCTATGACGGGGGGTCACATTAGGTACGAGCAGTACTTC.

Remarks on this clonotype: A much larger clonotype is one base distant, so this may be a read error. The genes are TRBV12-3 or TRBV12-4 and TRBJ2-3, with unresolved D. The CDR3 loop spans 15 amino acids. V was cut by 3 bases and J by 0 bases, with 10 bases left in between. CDR3 in amino acids: CASSLSEYSTDTQYF. The CDR3 nucleotides read TGTGCCAGCAGTTTGTCTGAGTATAGCACAGATACGCAGTATTTT.

A note on this clonotype: At one end the junction does not follow the germline gene, possibly because of a read error. This sequence joins TRBV5-6 and TRBJ2-7; D not certain. The germline V gene encodes CDR1 SGHDT and CDR2 YYEEEE. The CDR3 length is 12 residues. The CDR3 DNA sequence: TGTGTCAGCAGCGCAAAAAGAGGCGGCAGGTGCTTC. It specifies CVSSAKRGGRCF.

As to this clonotype: A read error may be the cause here, since a much bigger clone is one base away. The chain has TRBV6-1 and TRBJ1-6, with D hard to call. From germline, CDR1 is MNHNS and CDR2 SASEGT. The length of the CDR3 is 17 residues. The V gene lost 10 bases and the J gene lost 9 bases, with 28 bases spanning the gap. The CDR3 loop reads CATRTGWGGSNSSPLHF. For the CDR3, the DNA is TGTGCCACCCGGACGGGATGGGGAGGAAGTAATAGTTCACCCCTCCACTTT.

The chain carries TRBV12-3 or TRBV12-4 and TRBJ2-3; D may be TRBD1 (6 bases). V gave up 4 bases and J gave up 6 bases, with 11 bases separating them. The CDR3 spans 13 residues. The CDR3 region has the DNA TGTGCCAGCAGTTCCCAGACAGGCGATACGCAGTATTTT. Translation: CASSSQTGDTQYF.

The sample holds one count of this clonotype. The CDR3 does not close with the conserved phenylalanine or tryptophan, likely indicating a read error. It is unclear where the CDR3 begins or ends on the DNA, so no DNA is shown, and the CDR3 is as TCRdb lists it. The V gene is TRBV11-3, the J gene TRBJ2-1. Germline loops: CDR1 SGHNT, CDR2 YENEEA. With termini counted, the CDR3 has 11 amino acids. CDR3 loop: CASSLDYEQLL.

This clonotype was observed a few times. The chain has TRBV29-1 and TRBJ2-7; 10 bases line up with TRBD2. The CDR3 is 17 residues long. In germline, CDR1 is SQVTM, CDR2 ANQGSEA. The V segment lost 7 bases and the J segment 4 bases; nucleotides outside the gene matches: 19. The CDR3 DNA is TGCAGCGCCAACTTAGCGGGAGGATCCCGAATACGATACGAGCAGTACTTC. It translates to CSANLAGGSRIRYEQYF.

V gene TRBV6-5 combines with J gene TRBJ2-1, with no clear D. Germline assignment: CDR1 MNHEY and CDR2 SVGAGI. This CDR3 spans 16 amino acids. V shed 8 bases and J shed 0 bases, with 17 bases lying between them. This CDR3 reads CASLLWADSSYNEQFF. In nucleotides, the CDR3 is TGTGCCAGCCTACTCTGGGCGGATAGCTCCTACAATGAGCAGTTCTTC.

On this clonotype itself: One end of the junction is discordant with germline, which a read error may explain. The V and J genes are TRBV29-1 and TRBJ2-6, with TRBD1 matching 11 bases. CDR3 length: 15 amino acids. Per germline, CDR1 SQVTM and CDR2 ANQGSEA. The CDR3 sequence is CSVGTGGLGANVLAF. The CDR3 nucleotides are TGCAGCGTTGGGACAGGGGGCCTCGGGGCCAATGTCCTGGCTTTC.

In regard to this clonotype: One end of the junction varies from germline; a read error may be responsible. The chain joins TRBV11-2 to TRBJ1-2, with D possibly matching TRBD1 (6 bases). The CDR3 sequence is 14 residues long. Looked up from germline, CDR1 is SGHAT and CDR2 is FQNNGV. In DNA form, the CDR3 reads TGCGCCAGCAGCTTAGGGCCCAGGGGTGGTGCCTACACCTTC. Translation gives CASSLGPRGGAYTF.

This clonotype was seen a few times. The rearrangement uses TRBV28 and TRBJ2-1; weak D call: TRBD2 (6 bases). In germline, CDR1 is MDHEN, CDR2 SYDVKM. Trimming pared 2 bases from V and 14 bases from J, leaving 16 bases between. This CDR3 region has 13 residues. CDR3: CASSLGGEPGEFF. Here the CDR3 DNA reads TGTGCCAGCAGTTTAGGAGGGGAACCGGGAGAGTTCTTC.

Comment on this clonotype: The junction departs from germline at one end; a sequencing error may be responsible. The chain is built from TRBV28 and TRBJ1-2, with D unclear. Germline V gene lookup returns CDR1 MDHEN and CDR2 SYDVKM. There are 14 residues in the CDR3. CDR3 sequence reads: CASRPGPANYGHTF. Here the CDR3 DNA reads TGTGCCAGCAGACCCGGGCCAGCTAACTATGGCCACACCTTC.